This is a list of T cell receptor beta chains from one sample in a study of blood T cells in healthy people across ages. One entry per CDR3 protein, called by TCRdb with MiXCR from the 5' RACE reads. The sample has approximately 350,000 distinct CDR3 sequences, approximately 47% seen once. The specimen sequenced was blood. These receptors came from a man in his sixties in good health. The conserved cysteine and the conserved F or W are not part of the CDR3 here. Each record gives: CDR3 protein, V gene, J gene.

CDR3 protein: ASRLGQFDNQPQH
V gene: TRBV6-6
J gene: TRBJ1-5

CDR3 protein: ASSPEISYNSPLH
V gene: TRBV18
J gene: TRBJ1-6

CDR3 protein: ASSQTYSGSSYEQY
V gene: TRBV7-6
J gene: TRBJ2-7

CDR3 protein: ASSEVAGGFNEQF
V gene: TRBV2
J gene: TRBJ2-1

CDR3 protein: SAPNRGGVYTQY
V gene: TRBV20-1
J gene: TRBJ2-3

CDR3 protein: ASRMRVAGVRESLNSGANVLT
V gene: TRBV7-8
J gene: TRBJ2-6

CDR3 protein: ASSQPGLATVYEQY
V gene: TRBV6-6
J gene: -

CDR3 protein: ASSFGDRTYEQY
V gene: TRBV28
J gene: TRBJ2-7

CDR3 protein: ASSERQGPGANVLT
V gene: TRBV6-1
J gene: TRBJ2-6

CDR3 protein: ASSPISGAGSDTQY
V gene: TRBV18
J gene: TRBJ2-3

CDR3 protein: ASSRTGPQETQY
V gene: TRBV25-1
J gene: TRBJ2-5

CDR3 protein: ASSRLGVYTDTQY
V gene: TRBV6-2/TRBV6-3
J gene: TRBJ2-3

CDR3 protein: SVGRGEDGYT
V gene: TRBV29-1
J gene: TRBJ1-2

CDR3 protein: SVLEQEASYEQY
V gene: TRBV29-1
J gene: -

CDR3 protein: ASSLKGNSPLH
V gene: TRBV7-3
J gene: TRBJ1-6

CDR3 protein: SGTYNNEQY
V gene: TRBV29-1
J gene: TRBJ2-7

CDR3 protein: ASSYVGGPENIQY
V gene: TRBV6-5
J gene: TRBJ2-4

CDR3 protein: ASSYWPSSYEQY
V gene: TRBV6-5
J gene: TRBJ2-7

CDR3 protein: SAGPQGRQGF
V gene: TRBV20-1
J gene: TRBJ1-4

CDR3 protein: ASNSLGGELF
V gene: TRBV6-2/TRBV6-3
J gene: TRBJ2-2

CDR3 protein: ASSATLAGAQETQY
V gene: TRBV7-9
J gene: TRBJ2-5

CDR3 protein: SASWPPQNSAQPQH
V gene: TRBV20-1
J gene: TRBJ1-5

CDR3 protein: SAPLSSGRSYNEQF
V gene: TRBV20-1
J gene: TRBJ2-1

CDR3 protein: SASGAGGPNTQYFGPGTQY
V gene: TRBV20-1
J gene: TRBJ2-7

CDR3 protein: AWTRVNNEQF
V gene: TRBV30
J gene: TRBJ2-1

CDR3 protein: ASSWGLADTQY
V gene: TRBV9
J gene: TRBJ2-3

CDR3 protein: ASSLHGGDAYEQY
V gene: TRBV4-3
J gene: TRBJ2-7

CDR3 protein: SARDPSAGYEQY
V gene: TRBV20-1
J gene: TRBJ2-7

CDR3 protein: SALTDGTAGGAF
V gene: TRBV20-1
J gene: TRBJ1-1

CDR3 protein: ASSLAGRTTDTQY
V gene: TRBV5-1
J gene: TRBJ2-3

CDR3 protein: SARGLREAGETQY
V gene: TRBV20-1
J gene: TRBJ2-5

CDR3 protein: ASSREGGHSPLH
V gene: TRBV5-5
J gene: TRBJ1-6

CDR3 protein: ASGVAETQY
V gene: TRBV6-6
J gene: TRBJ2-5

CDR3 protein: ASSPLTGTKGTDTQY
V gene: TRBV27
J gene: TRBJ2-3

CDR3 protein: ASSQRDKGELF
V gene: TRBV4-2
J gene: TRBJ1-4

CDR3 protein: ASSQDRRDRSSYNSPLH
V gene: TRBV4-3
J gene: TRBJ1-6

CDR3 protein: ASSLSLTKTVYEQY
V gene: TRBV27
J gene: TRBJ2-7

CDR3 protein: ASSEARGVRY
V gene: TRBV2
J gene: TRBJ2-7

CDR3 protein: ASSLAGRGSYEQY
V gene: TRBV5-1
J gene: -

CDR3 protein: ASRETGATGVGYEQY
V gene: TRBV27
J gene: TRBJ2-7

CDR3 protein: AISRTGNQETQY
V gene: TRBV10-3
J gene: TRBJ2-5

CDR3 protein: ASSPTPGQGTYEQY
V gene: TRBV18
J gene: TRBJ2-7

CDR3 protein: ATNRAIDDTQY
V gene: TRBV25-1
J gene: TRBJ2-3

CDR3 protein: SARDGGWGGFSSYEQY
V gene: TRBV20-1
J gene: TRBJ2-7

CDR3 protein: SSRQGANEQY
V gene: TRBV29-1
J gene: TRBJ2-7

CDR3 protein: ASRKQGATDTQY
V gene: TRBV27
J gene: TRBJ2-3

CDR3 protein: ASTWGGKDYEQY
V gene: TRBV6-2/TRBV6-3
J gene: TRBJ2-7

CDR3 protein: SARTYNEQF
V gene: TRBV20-1
J gene: TRBJ2-1

CDR3 protein: ASSFDDWEQF
V gene: TRBV7-2
J gene: TRBJ2-1